Shown below are 20 T cell receptor beta chains from a single sample sequenced in a study of control samples from healthy donors and cancer patients. Libraries were prepared by immunoSEQ multiplex PCR; TCRdb keeps only in-frame clonotypes and omits some of them. The sample shows 90,000 or so clones, 70% to 90% of them seen only once. Material: blood. Receptors originate from a woman in her forties or fifties in good health.

The CDR3 region is CASNQQGGNSPLHF. The CDR3, as DNA: TGTGCCAGCAACCAACAGGGGGGCAATTCACCCCTCCACTTT. V usage is TRBV7-9 and J usage is TRBJ1-6; TRBD1 agrees at 8 bases. The CDR3 has 14 amino acids. V was clipped by 7 bases and J by 7 bases; unmatched bases: 6. CDR1 and CDR2 (germline): SEHNR, FQNEAQ (reference sequence).

This chain uses TRBV11-3 with TRBJ1-2, with 9 nucleotides matching TRBD1. The CDR3 covers 13 residues. Trimming took 8 bases from V and 2 from J; bases not matched to a gene: 3. Germline lookup yields CDR1 SGHNT and CDR2 YENEEA. The CDR3 here is CASSTGGNYGYTF. The CDR3 bases are TGTGCCAGCTCGACAGGGGGGAACTATGGCTACACCTTC.

This clone appeared once. V gene TRBV19 combines with J gene TRBJ1-5, with 9 positions matching TRBD1. This CDR3 has 16 residues. V trimming: 8 bases; J trimming: 0 bases; junction bases outside the gene matches: 8. Germline values: CDR1 LNHDA, CDR2 SQIVND (reference sequence). CDR3 DNA: TGTGCCAGTCGGGTACAGGGGGCGATTAGCAATCAGCCCCAGCATTTT. It encodes CASRVQGAISNQPQHF.

This clone has just one count. This chain links TRBV6-5 with TRBJ1-1, with 7 positions matching TRBD1. Germline CDR1 reads MNHEY; CDR2 reads SVGAGI. V gave up 6 bases and J gave up 4 bases; unmatched junction bases: 5. The CDR3 has 13 residues. CDR3 DNA: TGTGCCAGCAGCCGCAGGGGGAGCACTGAAGCTTTCTTT. It translates to CASSRRGSTEAFF.

The chain links TRBV6-4 to TRBJ2-5; 12 bases agree with TRBD2. Germline CDR1 reads MRHNA; CDR2 reads SNTAGT. V was clipped by 6 bases and J by 3 bases; unmatched bases: 11. CDR3 length equals 17 residues. CDR3 sequence (DNA): TGTGCCAGCAGCCAGCAGACTAGCGGGGGAGGGGAAGAGACCCAGTACTTC. Protein: CASSQQTSGGGEETQYF.

This clone was recorded once. The V gene is TRBV19, the J gene TRBJ1-2, with D uncertain. The CDR3 has 15 residues. Germline CDR1 LNHDA, CDR2 SQIVND (reference sequence). V was clipped by 6 bases and J by 1 base, with 15 bases between them. The CDR3 nucleotides are TGTGCCAGTAGCCAATCCCGGCGGGGTAACTATGGCTACACCTTC. This codes for CASSQSRRGNYGYTF.

This clone was counted between two and nine times. The gene calls are TRBV11-3 and TRBJ2-1; D unresolved. The CDR3 extends over 15 amino acids. V lost 5 bases, J lost 1 base, and 12 bases lay in between. CDR1 SGHNT and CDR2 YENEEA come from the germline V gene. The DNA for the CDR3 is TGTGCCAGCAGCCAAAGGGCCATGTCCTACAATGAGCAGTTCTTC. As protein: CASSQRAMSYNEQFF.

As regards this clone: The same CDR3 also results from other DNA sequences found in this sample. The rearrangement links TRBV27 to TRBJ1-5; D gene unclear. The germline gives CDR1 MNHEY, CDR2 SMNVEV (reference sequence). The V and J ends lost 2 bases and 1 base respectively, with 6 bases between them. The CDR3 runs to 14 residues. The CDR3 nucleotides read TGTGCCAGCAGTTTAAGCCGAAGCAATCAGCCCCAGCATTTT. Translation: CASSLSRSNQPQHF.

CDR3 loop: CASSPLVASPGNTIYF. The CDR3 nucleotides are TGTGCCAGCAGCCCTCTCGTGGCCTCCCCCGGAAACACCATATATTTT. V gene TRBV5-5 combines with J gene TRBJ1-3; D is unresolved. Trimming left V 4 bases short and J 4 bases short, with 18 bases between. The V gene's germline CDR1 is SGHKS and CDR2 YYEKEE (reference sequence). This CDR3 has 16 amino acids.

This chain links TRBV5-1 with TRBJ2-3; 14 bases match TRBD2. This CDR3 comprises 17 residues. J gave up 2 bases and V 4 bases, and 6 bases lay outside the gene matches. From germline, CDR1 is SGHRS and CDR2 YFSETQ. CDR3 sequence reads: CASSPGLAGGVTDTQYF. CDR3 sequence (DNA): TGCGCCAGCAGCCCCGGACTAGCGGGAGGTGTCACAGATACGCAGTATTTT.

The chain employs TRBV7-9 and TRBJ2-7, with a possible D match to TRBD2 (6 bases). This CDR3 has 14 residues. Trimming pared 2 bases from V and 2 bases from J, leaving 10 bases between. CDR1 is SEHNR, CDR2 FQNEAQ, per germline (reference sequence). For the CDR3, the DNA is TGTGCCAGCAGCTTAAGTGGGGGGACCTACGAGCAGTACTTC. This gives the protein CASSLSGGTYEQYF.

This chain joins TRBV2 and TRBJ1-5; D is uncertain. The V end lost 3 bases, the J end lost 3 bases, and 12 bases lay between the germline ends. CDR1 SNHLY and CDR2 FYNNEI come from the germline V gene. The CDR3 sequence is 15 residues long. CDR3 in amino acids: CASSDPPSFNQPQHF. The CDR3 DNA sequence: TGTGCCAGCAGTGATCCCCCCAGCTTCAATCAGCCCCAGCATTTT. The full variable domain, with the rest looked up from reference TRBV2 and TRBJ1-5, is EPEVTQTPSHQVTQMGQEVILRCVPISNHLYFYWYRQILGQKVEFLVSFYNNEISEKSEIFDDQFSVERPDGSNFTLKIRSTKLEDSAMYFCASSDPPSFNQPQHFGDGTRLSIL.

The V gene is TRBV11-1, the J gene TRBJ2-1; no clear D. V was pared by 1 base and J by 6 bases, with 10 bases between. Germline CDR1 and CDR2: SGHAT and FQDESV (reference sequence). This CDR3 is built from 14 residues. The CDR3 DNA sequence: TGTGCCAGCAGCTTAGTGGGGTGGTCCAATGAGCAGTTCTTC. Its protein product is CASSLVGWSNEQFF.

V gene TRBV5-1 combines with J gene TRBJ2-5; D is unclear. CDR3 length: 15 residues. Deletions cut 0 bases from V and 4 bases from J, with 13 bases between. Germline V lookup: CDR1 SGHRS, CDR2 YFSETQ. DNA for the CDR3: TGCGCCAGCAGCTTGGAGGGCGGTAGAGGAGAGACCCAGTACTTC. It translates to CASSLEGGRGETQYF.

This rearrangement joins TRBV10-3 to TRBJ1-3; D call uncertain. V dropped 11 bases and J dropped 0 bases, with 11 bases sitting between them. This CDR3 is built from 13 residues. Germline CDR1 reads ENHRY; CDR2 reads SYGVKD. The CDR3 protein is CAAGSSSGNTIYF. The CDR3 DNA follows: TGTGCCGCCGGGAGTTCCTCTGGAAACACCATATATTTT.

The chain employs TRBV5-1 and TRBJ2-7, with 12 bases lining up with TRBD2. The CDR3 runs to 15 residues. CDR1 is SGHRS and CDR2 is YFSETQ in the germline V gene. V gave up 4 bases and J gave up 5 bases; unmatched junction bases: 7. The CDR3 spells CASSTLAGGSDEQYF. The CDR3 bases are TGCGCCAGCAGCACCCTAGCGGGGGGGTCTGACGAGCAGTACTTC.

In its sample, this clone was seen once. This chain joins TRBV15 and TRBJ2-3; 7 positions agree with TRBD1. CDR1 and CDR2 from the germline V gene are LNHNV and YYDKDF (reference sequence). J lost 2 bases, V lost 10 bases, and 9 bases had no gene match. This CDR3 is 14 amino acids long. CDR3 bases: TGTGCCATCAAGACAGGGCCTAACACAGATACGCAGTATTTT. It codes for CAIKTGPNTDTQYF.

This sequence joins TRBV21-1 and TRBJ2-7. TRBV21-1 is classified as a pseudogene. CDR3 length: 20 amino acids. CDR3 nucleotide sequence: TGTGCCAGCAGCAAAGGGAGGGTAGGACAGAAATGCCCTGGACAATACGAGCAGTACTTC. Protein sequence: CASSKGRVGQKCPGQYEQYF.

The chain has TRBV15 and TRBJ2-2, with D possibly TRBD1 on 6 matching bases. The CDR3 runs to 14 residues. Germline values: CDR1 LNHNV, CDR2 YYDKDF (reference sequence). V was clipped by 5 bases and J by 1 base, with 8 bases between them. CDR3 sequence: CATSEGENTGELFF. The CDR3 bases are TGTGCCACCAGCGAGGGGGAGAACACCGGGGAGCTGTTTTTT.

J is TRBJ1-1 and V is TRBV19; possible D gene TRBD1, 5 bases. The CDR3 spans 15 residues. The V gene's germline CDR1 is LNHDA and CDR2 SQIVND (reference sequence). V shed 5 bases and J shed 3 bases, with 16 bases lying between them. CDR3 coding DNA: TGTGCCAGTAGTGGCGACAGCTTTGAGGACACTGAAGCTTTCTTT. Amino acid sequence: CASSGDSFEDTEAFF.